The 22 T cell receptor beta chains below were found in one sample sequenced in a study of long-term antiretroviral therapy in people with HIV. Assay version v3.0 of immunoSEQ was used, and it was run at survey level. The method was immunoSEQ multiplex PCR; TCRdb's version includes in-frame clones alone and lacks a portion of them. The table has tens of thousands of clones, roughly 86% seen once. The sample consisted of unsorted PBMCs, taken 0.1 years before starting antiretroviral therapy. Receptor source: a woman between 45 and 65 years old with HIV.

The rearrangement links TRBV18 to TRBJ2-2; the D call may be TRBD1 or TRBD2 (5 bases each). The germline V gene has CDR1 KGHSH and CDR2 LQKENI. V shed 2 bases and J shed 4 bases, with 11 bases lying between them. CDR3 length: 15 amino acids. DNA of the CDR3: TGTGCCAGCTCACCATTGGGGGAGCGCACCGGGGAGCTGTTTTTT. This codes for CASSPLGERTGELFF.

The chain links TRBV7-2 to TRBJ2-1; 11 bases map to TRBD2. CDR1 and CDR2 from the germline V gene are SGHTA and FQGNSA. The CDR3 sequence is 18 residues long. The ends lost 3 bases at V and 4 bases at J; junction bases unmatched: 11. CDR3 residues: CASSFLAGGLPTYNEQFF. DNA of the CDR3: TGTGCCAGCAGCTTCTTAGCGGGGGGGCTACCAACTTACAATGAGCAGTTCTTC.

V usage is TRBV5-8 and J usage is TRBJ1-2; D might be TRBD1 (6 bases). The CDR3 length is 12 residues. With 4 bases removed from V and 4 bases from J, the gap between germline ends came to 8 bases. From germline, CDR1 is SGHTS and CDR2 YDEGEE. The CDR3 DNA reads TGTGCCAGCAGCCGGACAGCCTATGGCTACACCTTC. This gives the protein CASSRTAYGYTF.

The chain uses TRBV11-2 and TRBJ1-2; D unresolved. CDR1 and CDR2 (germline): SGHAT, FQNNGV. This CDR3 region has 14 residues. Trimming removed 5 bases at V and 4 bases at J, with 14 bases between. DNA of the CDR3: TGTGCCAGCAGCCCGTCGGGAGATTTCTATGGCTACACCTTC. This translates into CASSPSGDFYGYTF.

The chain recombines TRBV5-6 with TRBJ2-7; D unresolved. The length of the CDR3 is 14 residues. Germline-derived CDR1 and CDR2 are SGHDT and YYEEEE. V was clipped by 4 bases and J by 2 bases, with 13 bases between them. CDR3 residues: CASSLSGATYEQYF. The CDR3 bases are TGTGCCAGCAGCCTATCGGGTGCTACCTACGAGCAGTACTTC.

This clone was seen once. The junction does not match germline at one end; this may be a read error. This CDR3 is CASSLAGGDTQYF. Written as DNA, the CDR3 is TGTGCTAGCAGCTTAGCGGGAGGCGATACGCAGTATTTT. The rearrangement links TRBV7-7 to TRBJ2-3, with 10 bases matching TRBD2. The CDR3 has 13 amino acids. Germline V gene lookup returns CDR1 SSHAT and CDR2 FNYEAQ (reference sequence).

This sequence joins TRBV9 and TRBJ1-4; maybe TRBD1 (5 bases). V was cut by 0 bases and J by 7 bases, with 13 bases left in between. Germline V gene sequence: CDR1 SGDLS, CDR2 YYNGEE. The CDR3 has 15 residues. The CDR3 is CASSVGGDRPEKLFF. CDR3 coding DNA: TGTGCCAGCAGCGTAGGCGGGGACCGCCCTGAAAAACTGTTTTTT. The variable domain in full, with the rest retrieved from reference TRBV9 and TRBJ1-4, is DSGVTQTPKHLITATGQRVTLRCSPRSGDLSVYWYQQSLDQGLQFLIQYYNGEERAKGNILERFSAQQFPDLHSELNLSSLELGDSALYFCASSVGGDRPEKLFFGSGTQLSVL.

The chain combines TRBV7-2 with TRBJ2-2; D not resolved. Germline CDR1 SGHTA, CDR2 FQGNSA. Trimming pared 5 bases from V and 3 bases from J, leaving 10 bases between. There are 14 residues in the CDR3. CDR3 in DNA: TGTGCCAGCAGCCTCCGGCCCTACACCGGGGAGCTGTTTTTT. It is translated as CASSLRPYTGELFF.

The chain recombines TRBV6-4 with TRBJ1-1; 8 nucleotides align to TRBD1. Germline values: CDR1 MRHNA, CDR2 SNTAGT. V lost 6 bases and J lost 0; bases outside the gene matches: 6. The CDR3 spans 15 residues. Written as DNA, the CDR3 is TGTGCCAGCAGGAGGACAGGGCTTTTGAACACTGAAGCTTTCTTT. Protein sequence: CASRRTGLLNTEAFF.

The chain recombines TRBV9 with TRBJ2-1, with 10 bases identical to TRBD1. The CDR3 runs 14 residues. Germline V gene data show CDR1 as SGDLS and CDR2 as YYNGEE. V lost 4 bases to trimming and J lost 6 bases; unmatched junction nucleotides: 4. The CDR3 reads CASSLRTGGNEQFF. The CDR3 DNA reads as TGTGCCAGCAGCTTAAGGACAGGGGGCAATGAGCAGTTCTTC.

The chain carries TRBV10-3 and TRBJ1-1, with 8 bases fitting TRBD1. The length of the CDR3 is 12 residues. J was trimmed by 7 bases and V by 11 bases; bases with no gene match: 9. CDR1 ENHRY and CDR2 SYGVKD come from the germline V gene. The CDR3 nucleotides read TGTGCCGCGAATCAGGGGGCCGGTGAAGCTTTCTTT. This codes for CAANQGAGEAFF.

V usage is TRBV5-1 and J usage is TRBJ1-5; the match to TRBD1 covers 9 bases. The CDR3 length is 14 residues. The V gene end was trimmed by 4 bases and the J gene end by 7 bases; junction bases not matched to a gene: 6. Germline CDR1 SGHRS, CDR2 YFSETQ. The CDR3 region is CASSVRTGEQPQHF. The CDR3 nucleotides read TGCGCCAGCAGCGTCCGGACAGGGGAACAGCCCCAGCATTTT.

This clone is a singleton in its sample. V usage is TRBV5-1 and J usage is TRBJ2-1; the D gene could be TRBD1 or TRBD2 (6 bases each). The germline V and J ends were trimmed by 10 bases and 4 bases, with 18 bases remaining between them. This CDR3 is 14 amino acids long. Germline CDR1 reads SGHRS; CDR2 reads YFSETQ. CDR3 nucleotides: TGCGCCTCCGACCCCGGGGGCCGGTACAATGAGCAGTTCTTC. Protein: CASDPGGRYNEQFF.

The gene calls are TRBV6-5 and TRBJ1-6, with a possible D match to TRBD1 (6 bases). V gave up 4 bases and J gave up 8 bases, with 12 bases separating them. The germline V gene encodes CDR1 MNHEY and CDR2 SVGAGI. The CDR3 is made up of 14 amino acids. Written as DNA, the CDR3 is TGTGCCAGCAGTTCCCCAGGGGACGATTCACCCCTCCACTTT. Protein: CASSSPGDDSPLHF.

The chain is built from TRBV9 and TRBJ2-1; TRBD2 might be the D (6 bases). V was shortened by 4 bases and J by 1 base, with 15 bases between the two germline ends. The CDR3 length is 16 residues. Germline V gene sequence: CDR1 SGDLS, CDR2 YYNGEE. As DNA, the CDR3 is TGTGCCAGCAGCTCCACCGGGACTGTTTCCTACAATGAGCAGTTCTTC. Residues: CASSSTGTVSYNEQFF.

The chain couples TRBV4-1 to TRBJ2-2; the D is unclear. Per germline, CDR1 MGHRA and CDR2 YSYEKL. Deletions cut 4 bases from V and 4 bases from J, with 10 bases between. The CDR3 contains 14 residues. CDR3 in amino acids: CASSPEWVTGELFF. The CDR3 DNA sequence: TGCGCCAGCAGCCCAGAGTGGGTCACCGGGGAGCTGTTTTTT.

The gene calls are TRBV9 and TRBJ1-1; no clear D. There are 19 residues in the CDR3. Germline V gene sequence: CDR1 SGDLS, CDR2 YYNGEE. Deletions cut 0 bases from V and 3 bases from J, with 24 bases between. The CDR3 reads CASSVVGSGIGLKDTEAFF. In nucleotides, the CDR3 is TGTGCCAGCAGCGTAGTAGGTTCGGGAATAGGATTGAAGGACACTGAAGCTTTCTTT.

The CDR3, as DNA: TGTGCCAGCAGTCAGGTACCAGATACGCAGTATTTT. Translating it yields CASSQVPDTQYF. The V and J genes are TRBV2 and TRBJ2-3; D is ambiguous. The CDR3 has 12 residues. Germline V gene lookup returns CDR1 SNHLY and CDR2 FYNNEI. V lost 5 bases, J lost 4 bases, and 7 bases lay in between.

The V and J genes are TRBV21-1 and TRBJ2-4; the table names TRBD2, a call not compared with the DNA. TRBV21-1 is an annotated pseudogene. CDR3 length: 15 amino acids. The CDR3 loop reads CASSKWEGTHDIQYF. For the CDR3, the DNA is TGTGCCAGCAGCAAGTGGGAGGGGACCCATGATATTCAGTACTTC.

The CDR3 region is CASSLPKGVTEAFF. The CDR3 DNA follows: TGTGCCAGCAGCTTGCCGAAAGGGGTTACTGAAGCTTTCTTT. This sequence joins TRBV5-5 and TRBJ1-1; D possibly corresponds to TRBD1 (5 bases). Trimming cost V 1 base and J 5 bases, with 12 bases left between them. Germline V gene sequence: CDR1 SGHKS, CDR2 YYEKEE (reference sequence). CDR3 size: 14 residues.

The DNA for the CDR3 is TGCGCCAGCAGTACCCAAGGGACAGGGCTCAATCAGCCCCAGCATTTT. Encoded protein: CASSTQGTGLNQPQHF. V usage is TRBV23-1 and J usage is TRBJ1-5, with 9 nucleotides matching TRBD1. TRBV23-1 is an ORF, and what it does is uncertain. V dropped 5 bases and J dropped 3; count of bases not matched to a gene: 8. The CDR3 covers 16 residues.

CDR3 residues: CASSVALATDTQYF. In DNA, the CDR3 is TGTGCCAGCAGCGTAGCACTAGCGACAGATACGCAGTATTTT. The V call is TRBV9, the J call TRBJ2-3, with 7 bases aligning to TRBD2. CDR3 length: 14 residues. In germline, CDR1 is SGDLS, CDR2 YYNGEE. The J segment lost 3 bases and the V segment lost 0 bases, leaving 1 base of the junction unmatched.